This TCR beta chain was observed in a study of cytomegalovirus exposure and HLA in healthy donors. Notes on this clone: Its antigen is unidentified.

Study-wide results and caveats: Excluded: some indistinguishable V segments such as TRBV6-2 and TRBV6-3.

The germline V gene has CDR1 SGDLS and CDR2 YYNGEE. The V gene end was trimmed by 0 bases and the J gene end by 2 bases; junction bases not matched to a gene: 5. The CDR3 is made up of 16 amino acids. Primers for the PCR totalled 60 Vbeta and 13 Jbeta. Data came from immunoSEQ multiplex PCR; TCRdb stores just in-frame clones and leaves some out. There are approximately 160,000 clones in the sample; about three quarters occur only once, and about 2.6% lies in the top ten. Input material: PBMCs. The clonotype was recovered from a middle-aged woman in good health and CMV-seropositive. The rearrangement joins TRBV9 to TRBJ2-1, with TRBD1 matching over 7 bases. This chain's CDR3 is CASSVERGQPYNEQFF. CDR3 DNA: TGTGCCAGCAGCGTAGAAAGGGGGCAACCCTACAATGAGCAGTTCTTC.